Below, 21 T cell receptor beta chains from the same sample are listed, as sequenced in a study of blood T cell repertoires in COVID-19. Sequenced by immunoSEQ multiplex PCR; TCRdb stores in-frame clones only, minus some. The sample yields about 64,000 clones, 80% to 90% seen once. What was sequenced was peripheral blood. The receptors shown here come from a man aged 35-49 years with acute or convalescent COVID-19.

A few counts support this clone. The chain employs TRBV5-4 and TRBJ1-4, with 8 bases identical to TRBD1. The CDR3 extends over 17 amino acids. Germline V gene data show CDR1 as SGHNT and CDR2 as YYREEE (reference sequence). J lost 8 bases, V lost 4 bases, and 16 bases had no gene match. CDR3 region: CASSMTGTGSSREKLFF. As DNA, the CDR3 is TGTGCCAGCAGCATGACCGGGACAGGTTCCTCAAGGGAAAAACTGTTTTTT.

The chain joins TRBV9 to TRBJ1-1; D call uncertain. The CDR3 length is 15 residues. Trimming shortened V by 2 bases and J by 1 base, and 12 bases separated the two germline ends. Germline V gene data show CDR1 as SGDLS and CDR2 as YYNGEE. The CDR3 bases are TGTGCCAGCAGCGTCCAACCGGGAACGAACACTGAAGCTTTCTTT. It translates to CASSVQPGTNTEAFF.

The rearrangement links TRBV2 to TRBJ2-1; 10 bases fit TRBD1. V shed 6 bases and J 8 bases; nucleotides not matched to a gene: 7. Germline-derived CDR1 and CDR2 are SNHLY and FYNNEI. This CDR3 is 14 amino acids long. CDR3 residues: CASSTRQGADEQFF. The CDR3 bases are TGTGCCAGCAGCACACGACAGGGGGCGGATGAGCAGTTCTTC.

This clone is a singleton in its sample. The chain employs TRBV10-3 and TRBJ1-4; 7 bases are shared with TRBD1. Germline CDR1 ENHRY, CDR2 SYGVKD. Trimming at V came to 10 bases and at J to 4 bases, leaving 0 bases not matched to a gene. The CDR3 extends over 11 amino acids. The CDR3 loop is CATGGNEKLFF. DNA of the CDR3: TGTGCCACAGGGGGTAATGAAAAACTGTTTTTT.

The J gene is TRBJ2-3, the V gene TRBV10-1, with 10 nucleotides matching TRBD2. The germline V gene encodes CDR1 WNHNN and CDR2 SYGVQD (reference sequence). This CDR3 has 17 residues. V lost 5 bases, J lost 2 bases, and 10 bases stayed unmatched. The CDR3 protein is CASSLSFTSGDTDTQYF. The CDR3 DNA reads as TGCGCCAGCAGTTTGTCGTTTACTAGCGGGGACACAGATACGCAGTATTTT.

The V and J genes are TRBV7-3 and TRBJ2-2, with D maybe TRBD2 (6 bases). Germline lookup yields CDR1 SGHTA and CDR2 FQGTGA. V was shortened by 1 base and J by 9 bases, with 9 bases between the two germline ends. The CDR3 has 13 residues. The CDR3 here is CASSLNAGRELFF. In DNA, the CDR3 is TGTGCCAGCAGCTTAAACGCGGGACGGGAGCTGTTTTTT.

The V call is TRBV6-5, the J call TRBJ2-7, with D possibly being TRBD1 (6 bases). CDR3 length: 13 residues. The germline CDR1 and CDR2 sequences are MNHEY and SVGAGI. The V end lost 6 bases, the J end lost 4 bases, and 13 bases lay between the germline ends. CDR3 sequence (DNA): TGTGCCAGCAGGAGAAGGCAGGGGTACGAGCAGTACTTC. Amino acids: CASRRRQGYEQYF.

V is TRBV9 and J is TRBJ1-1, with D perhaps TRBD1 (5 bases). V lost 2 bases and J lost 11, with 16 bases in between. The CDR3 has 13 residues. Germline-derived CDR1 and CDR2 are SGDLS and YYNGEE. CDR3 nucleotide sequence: TGTGCCAGCAGCGTTGTGCAGGCGGGGGATGCTTTCTTT. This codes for CASSVVQAGDAFF.

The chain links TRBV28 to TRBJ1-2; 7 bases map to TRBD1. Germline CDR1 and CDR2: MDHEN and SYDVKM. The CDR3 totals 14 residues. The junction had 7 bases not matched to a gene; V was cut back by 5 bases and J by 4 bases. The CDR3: CASSRDRRTYGYTF. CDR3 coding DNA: TGTGCCAGCAGTCGGGACAGAAGGACCTATGGCTACACCTTC.

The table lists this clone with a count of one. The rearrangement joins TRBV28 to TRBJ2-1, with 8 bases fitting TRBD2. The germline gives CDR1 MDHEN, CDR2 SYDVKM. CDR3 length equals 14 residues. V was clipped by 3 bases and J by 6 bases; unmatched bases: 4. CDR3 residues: CASSFGGAINEQFF. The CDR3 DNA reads TGTGCCAGCAGTTTCGGGGGGGCCATCAATGAGCAGTTCTTC.

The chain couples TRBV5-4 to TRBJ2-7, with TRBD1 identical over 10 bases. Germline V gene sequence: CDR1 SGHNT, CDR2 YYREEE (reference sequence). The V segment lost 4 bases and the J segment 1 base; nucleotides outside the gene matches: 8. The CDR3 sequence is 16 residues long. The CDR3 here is CASSLRGTGVSYEQYF. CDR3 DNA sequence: TGTGCCAGCAGCCTACGAGGGACAGGGGTTTCCTACGAGCAGTACTTC.

The CDR3 is CASSLTSGGMRETQYF. DNA for the CDR3: TGTGCCAGCAGCCTCACTAGCGGGGGGATGAGGGAGACCCAGTACTTC. The chain combines TRBV25-1 with TRBJ2-5; 12 nucleotides align to TRBD2. The CDR3 contains 16 residues. The V gene's germline CDR1 is MGHDK and CDR2 SYGVNS. V shed 6 bases and J 5 bases; nucleotides not matched to a gene: 10.

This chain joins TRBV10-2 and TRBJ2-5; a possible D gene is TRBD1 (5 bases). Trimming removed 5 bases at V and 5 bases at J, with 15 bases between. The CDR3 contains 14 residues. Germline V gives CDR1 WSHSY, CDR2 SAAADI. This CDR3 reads CASSSGLEVETQYF. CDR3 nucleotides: TGCGCCAGCAGTTCAGGGTTGGAAGTCGAGACCCAGTACTTC.

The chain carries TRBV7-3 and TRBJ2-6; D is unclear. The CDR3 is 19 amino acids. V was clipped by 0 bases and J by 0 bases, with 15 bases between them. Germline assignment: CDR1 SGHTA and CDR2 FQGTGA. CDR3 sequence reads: CASSLTRRPESSGANVLTF. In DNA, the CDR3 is TGTGCCAGCAGCTTAACGCGCAGGCCCGAAAGCTCTGGGGCCAACGTCCTGACTTTC.

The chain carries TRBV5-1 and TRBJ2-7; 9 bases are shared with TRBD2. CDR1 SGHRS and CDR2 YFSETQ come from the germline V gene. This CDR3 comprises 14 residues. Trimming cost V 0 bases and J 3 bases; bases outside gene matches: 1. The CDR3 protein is CASSLELAGYEQYF. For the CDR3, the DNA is TGCGCCAGCAGCTTGGAACTAGCGGGCTACGAGCAGTACTTC.

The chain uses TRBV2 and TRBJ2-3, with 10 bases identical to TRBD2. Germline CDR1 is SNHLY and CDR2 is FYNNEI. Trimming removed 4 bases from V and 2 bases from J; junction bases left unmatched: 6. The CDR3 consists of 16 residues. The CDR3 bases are TGTGCCAGCAGTGGCCCTAGCGGGGGACCCACAGATACGCAGTATTTT. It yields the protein CASSGPSGGPTDTQYF.

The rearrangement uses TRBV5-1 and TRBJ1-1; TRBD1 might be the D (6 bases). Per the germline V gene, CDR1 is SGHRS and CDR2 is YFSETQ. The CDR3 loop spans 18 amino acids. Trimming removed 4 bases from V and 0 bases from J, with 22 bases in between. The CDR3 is CASSNNDAGALMNTEAFF. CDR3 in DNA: TGCGCCAGCAGCAACAATGACGCGGGGGCGTTAATGAACACTGAAGCTTTCTTT.

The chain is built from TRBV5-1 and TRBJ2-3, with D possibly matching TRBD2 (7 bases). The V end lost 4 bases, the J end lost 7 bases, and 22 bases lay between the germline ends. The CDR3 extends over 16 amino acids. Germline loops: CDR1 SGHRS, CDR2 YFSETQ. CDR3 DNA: TGCGCCAGCAGCCCGGAGGGGGGGGCGGCCATCAATACGCAGTATTTT. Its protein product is CASSPEGGAAINTQYF.

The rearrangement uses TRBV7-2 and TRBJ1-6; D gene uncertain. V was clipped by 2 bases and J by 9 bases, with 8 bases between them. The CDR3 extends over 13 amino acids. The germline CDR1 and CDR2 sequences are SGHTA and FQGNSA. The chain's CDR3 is CASSLSPPSPLHF. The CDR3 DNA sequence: TGTGCCAGCAGCTTAAGCCCCCCTTCACCCCTCCACTTT.

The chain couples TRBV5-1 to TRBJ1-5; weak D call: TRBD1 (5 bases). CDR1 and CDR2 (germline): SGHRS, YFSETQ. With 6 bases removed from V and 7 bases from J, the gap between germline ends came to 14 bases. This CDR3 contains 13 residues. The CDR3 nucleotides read TGCGCCAGCACCTGGATTCCAGGGCAGCCCCAGCATTTT. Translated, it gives CASTWIPGQPQHF.

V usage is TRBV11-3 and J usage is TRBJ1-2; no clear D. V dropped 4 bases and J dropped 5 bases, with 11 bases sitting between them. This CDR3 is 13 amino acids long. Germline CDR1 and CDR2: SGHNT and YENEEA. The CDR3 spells CASSSPREYGYTF. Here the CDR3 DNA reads TGTGCCAGCAGCTCCCCGAGGGAGTATGGCTACACCTTC.